Each of the 18 T cell receptor beta chains below was sequenced from the same sample in a study of lymphopenia after photon versus proton radiotherapy. Method: immunoSEQ multiplex PCR; TCRdb's copy keeps in-frame clones and lacks some. Here the sample spans fewer than 30,000 clones, around 90% being singletons. The sequences come from peripheral blood, collected from a patient treated with photon-based radiotherapy. These receptors were collected from a woman aged 50 to 65 with cholangiocarcinoma.

This clone has just one count. This chain connects TRBV7-6 to TRBJ1-1; D is possibly TRBD1 (6 bases). Germline V lookup: CDR1 SGHVS, CDR2 FNYEAQ. This CDR3 spans 16 amino acids. The ends were cut back, 3 bases at V and 8 bases at J, with 22 bases in the middle. The CDR3 region is CASSLGAKGRAREAFF. CDR3 in DNA: TGTGCCAGCAGCTTGGGGGCGAAAGGACGTGCCCGAGAAGCTTTCTTT.

The chain employs TRBV18 and TRBJ1-2; D not resolved. This CDR3 is 13 amino acids long. Trimming took off 0 bases at V and 5 bases at J, with 7 bases between the two ends. Germline CDR1 reads KGHSH; CDR2 reads LQKENI. The CDR3 is CASSPPARYGYTF. In nucleotides, the CDR3 is TGTGCCAGCTCACCACCGGCTCGGTATGGCTACACCTTC.

This clone was seen once. V usage is TRBV9 and J usage is TRBJ1-1; D is uncertain. The CDR3 length is 15 residues. Trimming removed 3 bases from V and 0 bases from J, with 12 bases in between. Germline V CDR1 and CDR2: SGDLS, YYNGEE. The CDR3 here is CASSGVAQMNTEAFF. The CDR3 DNA reads TGTGCCAGCAGCGGTGTGGCACAGATGAACACTGAAGCTTTCTTT.

The V call is TRBV7-2, the J call TRBJ1-6; no clear D gene. V was clipped by 4 bases and J by 10 bases, with 8 bases between them. The CDR3 loop spans 12 amino acids. CDR1 SGHTA and CDR2 FQGNSA come from the germline V gene. Here the CDR3 DNA reads TGTGCCAGCAGCTCCCTGGGGTCACCCCTCCACTTT. It specifies CASSSLGSPLHF.

The chain carries TRBV4-3 and TRBJ1-2; 9 nucleotides agree with TRBD1. V dropped 1 base and J dropped 8; count of bases not matched to a gene: 5. Looked up from germline, CDR1 is LGHNA and CDR2 is YSLEER. This CDR3 contains 14 residues. CDR3 loop: CASSQAGQGGGYTF. CDR3 nucleotides: TGCGCCAGCAGCCAAGCGGGACAGGGCGGAGGCTACACCTTC.

The rearrangement uses TRBV27 and TRBJ2-2; a possible D gene is TRBD1 (5 bases). The CDR3 spans 13 residues. CDR1 and CDR2 from the germline V gene are MNHEY and SMNVEV (reference sequence). The V end was cut by 7 bases, the J end by 5 bases, with 11 bases between. CDR3 sequence: CASKKGRTGELFF. The CDR3 DNA sequence: TGTGCCAGCAAAAAGGGGCGGACCGGGGAGCTGTTTTTT.

This chain connects TRBV27 to TRBJ1-2; D not certain. CDR1 and CDR2 (germline): MNHEY, SMNVEV (reference sequence). V lost 4 bases, J lost 3 bases, and 9 bases lay in between. The CDR3 extends over 13 amino acids. The CDR3 DNA is TGTGCCAGCAGTTCCGGGAAAGACTATGGCTACACCTTC. Translation: CASSSGKDYGYTF.

The chain joins TRBV7-7 to TRBJ2-2; D gene uncertain. Trimming took 5 bases from V and 6 from J, leaving 10 bases between them. Germline CDR1 SSHAT, CDR2 FNYEAQ (reference sequence). This CDR3 is 13 amino acids long. CDR3 residues: CASSLGRAGELFF. CDR3 sequence (DNA): TGTGCCAGCAGCCTTGGGCGTGCCGGGGAGCTGTTTTTT.

The chain carries TRBV13 and TRBJ2-3; D unresolved. Trimming cost V 1 base and J 6 bases, with 2 bases left between them. There are 11 residues in the CDR3. Germline lookup yields CDR1 PRHDT and CDR2 FYEKMQ (reference sequence). This chain's CDR3 is CASSLADTQYF. Here the CDR3 DNA reads TGTGCCAGCAGCTTAGCCGATACGCAGTATTTT.

The chain employs TRBV5-6 and TRBJ1-6; D is undetermined. This CDR3 comprises 13 residues. In germline, CDR1 is SGHDT, CDR2 YYEEEE. Trimming removed 4 bases from V and 7 bases from J, with 9 bases in between. The CDR3 coding sequence is TGTGCCAGCAGCCGGGTTAACAATTCACCCCTCCACTTT. Amino acid sequence: CASSRVNNSPLHF.

The V gene is TRBV27, the J gene TRBJ2-1, with TRBD2 as a possible D gene (6 bases). Germline loops: CDR1 MNHEY, CDR2 SMNVEV (reference sequence). The CDR3 extends over 12 amino acids. V lost 3 bases, J lost 9 bases, and 9 bases lay in between. The CDR3 spells CASSLTRFEQFF. CDR3 coding DNA: TGTGCCAGCAGTTTGACTAGATTTGAGCAGTTCTTC.

The rearrangement links TRBV7-9 to TRBJ1-5; no clear D. Germline CDR1 and CDR2: SEHNR and FQNEAQ (reference sequence). This CDR3 has 14 residues. Trimming stripped 4 bases from V and 3 bases from J, with 10 bases between. The DNA for the CDR3 is TGTGCCAGCAGCTCCGCCGGCACCAATCAGCCCCAGCATTTT. Protein product: CASSSAGTNQPQHF.

The chain joins TRBV7-6 to TRBJ1-6; D is undetermined. There are 17 residues in the CDR3. The V end was cut by 0 bases, the J end by 8 bases, with 17 bases between. Germline CDR1 and CDR2: SGHVS and FNYEAQ. The CDR3 coding sequence is TGTGCCAGCAGCTTAGCGGCGGATGGGATGGGTTATTCACCCCTCCACTTT. This sequence encodes CASSLAADGMGYSPLHF.

The V and J genes are TRBV25-1 and TRBJ1-6, with 8 bases lining up with TRBD1. Looked up from germline, CDR1 is MGHDK and CDR2 is SYGVNS. V gave up 10 bases and J gave up 0 bases; unmatched junction bases: 11. CDR3 length: 17 amino acids. DNA for the CDR3: TGTGCCATCACCCCGGGACAGGTTAGCTCCTATAATTCACCCCTCCACTTT. Protein: CAITPGQVSSYNSPLHF.

V usage is TRBV18 and J usage is TRBJ1-1, with TRBD1 matching 7 bases. Germline assignment: CDR1 KGHSH and CDR2 LQKENI. The CDR3 totals 14 residues. With V trimmed by 6 bases and J by 3 bases, 7 bases remained unmatched. CDR3: CASSPTGTDTEAFF. DNA for the CDR3: TGTGCCAGCTCTCCGACAGGGACGGACACTGAAGCTTTCTTT. The entire variable domain, with the rest obtained from reference TRBV18 and TRBJ1-1, is as follows: NAGVMQNPRHLVRRRGQEARLRCSPMKGHSHVYWYRQLPEEGLKFMVYLQKENIIDESGMPKERFSAEFPKEGPSILRIQQVVRGDSAAYFCASSPTGTDTEAFFGQGTRLTVV.

This clone was seen only once. This sequence joins TRBV7-9 and TRBJ1-2; TRBD1 might be the D (5 bases). Trimming removed 1 base at V and 3 bases at J, with 18 bases between. This CDR3 contains 17 residues. Germline V gene sequence: CDR1 SEHNR, CDR2 FQNEAQ (reference sequence). The CDR3 region has the DNA TGTGCCAGCAGCTTAGGGCAGACAGCTTTAAAGGACTATGGCTACACCTTC. As protein: CASSLGQTALKDYGYTF.

The genes are TRBV7-2 and TRBJ2-6, with 8 bases fitting TRBD1. The germline CDR1 and CDR2 sequences are SGHTA and FQGNSA. CDR3 size: 14 residues. The V gene end was trimmed by 4 bases and the J gene end by 7 bases; junction bases not matched to a gene: 3. The CDR3: CASSSPGGANVLTF. CDR3 DNA sequence: TGTGCCAGCAGCTCCCCAGGGGGCGCCAACGTCCTGACTTTC.

The chain employs TRBV9 and TRBJ1-4, with D possibly matching TRBD1 (6 bases). The germline V and J ends were trimmed by 0 bases and 7 bases, with 13 bases remaining between them. From germline, CDR1 is SGDLS and CDR2 YYNGEE. CDR3 length equals 15 residues. The CDR3 nucleotides read TGTGCCAGCAGCGTAGCTGCGGTCAGGGGTGAAAAACTGTTTTTT. Translation gives CASSVAAVRGEKLFF.